This section outlines one T cell receptor beta chain sequence together with its context. What it binds is not known. This sample is drawn from a study of OX40 agonist ivuxolimab in advanced cancers. As for the study in general: Mean age about 60 years, range roughly 20 to 85; roughly 82% male. Study observations and caveats: By week 6 at 0.1 to 3.0 mg/kg, blood CD4+ and CD8+ T cells had expanded clonally. Relatively little clonal expansion, among the lowest observed, appeared in partial responders at 0.1-3.0 mg/kg.

Clones were read by immunoSEQ multiplex PCR, and TCRdb kept only the in-frame ones, dropping some. This table holds about 120,000 clones, 90% to 95% found once. This CDR3 comprises 18 residues. With V trimmed by 5 bases and J by 3 bases, 10 bases remained unmatched. Looked up from germline, CDR1 is SGHTA and CDR2 is FQGTGA. The TCR originated in an adult with an advanced solid tumor such as melanoma, head and neck, liver or kidney cancer. The chain recombines TRBV7-3 with TRBJ2-6; TRBD1 aligns across 10 bases. The sample was CD4+ or CD8+ T cells sorted from blood, taken in a trial of the OX40 agonist ivuxolimab. The CDR3 spells CASSLPGDRGSGANVLTF. The CDR3 DNA is TGTGCCAGCAGCCTTCCTGGGGACAGGGGTAGTGGGGCCAACGTCCTGACTTTC.